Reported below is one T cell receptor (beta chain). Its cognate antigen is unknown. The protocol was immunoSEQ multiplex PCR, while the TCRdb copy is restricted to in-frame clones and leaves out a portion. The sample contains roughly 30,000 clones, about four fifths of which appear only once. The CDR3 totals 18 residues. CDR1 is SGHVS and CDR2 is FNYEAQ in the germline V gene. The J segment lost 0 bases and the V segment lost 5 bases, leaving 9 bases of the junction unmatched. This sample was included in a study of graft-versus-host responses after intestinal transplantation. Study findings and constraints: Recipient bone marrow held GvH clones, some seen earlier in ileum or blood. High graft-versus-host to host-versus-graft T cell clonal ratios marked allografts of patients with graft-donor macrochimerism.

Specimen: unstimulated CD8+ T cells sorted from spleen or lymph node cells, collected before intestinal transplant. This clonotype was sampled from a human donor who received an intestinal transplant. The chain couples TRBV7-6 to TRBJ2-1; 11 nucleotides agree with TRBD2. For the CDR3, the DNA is TGTGCCAGCAGCGTTAGCGGGAGGGCCCGAAGCTCCTACAATGAGCAGTTCTTC. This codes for CASSVSGRARSSYNEQFF.